This TCR beta chain appears in the sequencing data of a study of blood T cell repertoires in COVID-19. Generated by immunoSEQ multiplex PCR, the TCRdb table keeps only in-frame clones and is missing some. The table includes about 220,000 clones, around 84% detected once. The CDR3 runs to 13 residues. Germline V gives CDR1 LNHDA, CDR2 SQIVND (reference sequence). Trimming cost V 5 bases and J 7 bases, with 12 bases left between them. Sequenced input: peripheral blood. The TCR was taken from a man in his forties or fifties who had recovered from COVID-19. The V and J genes are TRBV19 and TRBJ2-1; D possibly corresponds to TRBD1 (6 bases). The DNA of the CDR3 is TGTGCCAGTAGTTCTACAGGGCAGAATGAGCAGTTCTTC. It codes for CASSSTGQNEQFF. Based on the CDR3 plus reference TRBV19 and TRBJ2-1, the full variable domain is DGGITQSPKYLFRKEGQNVTLSCEQNLNHDAMYWYRQDPGQGLRLIYYSQIVNDFQKGDIAEGYSVSREKKESFPLTVTSAQKNPTAFYLCASSSTGQNEQFFGPGTRLTVL.